A single sample gave rise to the 20 T cell receptor beta chains below, sequenced in a study of breast tumors, draining lymph nodes, adjacent tissues. Each CDR3 protein is one row after TCRdb ran MiXCR on the multiplex PCR reads. The sample records 150,000 to 200,000 distinct CDR3 sequences, 30% to 40% being singletons. Breast cancer patients provided tissue from their axillary draining lymph nodes. The sequencing sample was made of axillary lymph node tissue. Receptor source: a female donor with breast cancer. Some clones in this sample may be carry-over from other donors' samples.

This clonotype has only a few counts. This sequence joins TRBV11-1 and TRBJ2-7; D could derive from TRBD1 or TRBD2 (5 bases each). The CDR3 covers 13 residues. Per the germline V gene, CDR1 is SGHAT and CDR2 is FQDESV (reference sequence). V lost 3 bases to trimming and J lost 6 bases, with 12 bases between them. The DNA for the CDR3 is TGTGCCAGCAGCTTCGGTCAGGGAGCCGAGCAGTACTTC. Its translation is CASSFGQGAEQYF.

The chain joins TRBV30 to TRBJ1-6; a weak D match, TRBD1 (5 bases). CDR3 size: 12 residues. Trimming took off 5 bases at V and 7 bases at J, with 9 bases between the two ends. Germline CDR1 is GTSNPN and CDR2 is SVGIG (reference sequence). CDR3 bases: TGTGCCTGGGACAGTCGCAATTCACCCCTCCACTTT. Translation gives CAWDSRNSPLHF.

There are many counts of this clonotype. The chain uses TRBV5-1 and TRBJ2-3; tentatively, D is TRBD2 (6 bases). The CDR3 is 14 residues long. V was trimmed by 0 bases and J by 5 bases, leaving 10 bases between them. Germline V lookup: CDR1 SGHRS, CDR2 YFSETQ. CDR3 in DNA: TGCGCCAGCAGCTTGGGCGGGGTCGAAGATACGCAGTATTTT. Translation: CASSLGGVEDTQYF.

This clonotype appeared many times. The chain uses TRBV19 and TRBJ2-2; D possibly uses TRBD1 or TRBD2 (6 bases each). V dropped 0 bases and J dropped 3 bases, with 11 bases sitting between them. The CDR3 loop spans 16 amino acids. Germline V gene lookup returns CDR1 LNHDA and CDR2 SQIVND (reference sequence). In DNA form, the CDR3 reads TGTGCCAGTAGTATAGATTCCGGGGGCGACACCGGGGAGCTGTTTTTT. Its translation is CASSIDSGGDTGELFF.

This clonotype was recorded only once. V usage is TRBV11-3 and J usage is TRBJ2-2, with D tentatively TRBD1 (7 bases). Trimming pared 5 bases from V and 16 bases from J, leaving 17 bases between. Germline CDR1 and CDR2: SGHNT and YENEEA. This CDR3 is built from 12 residues. CDR3 DNA: TGTGCCAGCAGCGGCACAGGGGAGGCGCCGTTTTTT. Residues: CASSGTGEAPFF.

Comments on this clonotype: The junction departs from the called germline gene at one end, perhaps through a read error. V gene TRBV7-7 combines with J gene TRBJ2-3; 11 nucleotides agree with TRBD1. Looked up from germline, CDR1 is SSHAT and CDR2 is FNYEAQ (reference sequence). CDR3 length: 14 residues. The CDR3 nucleotides are TGTGCTAGCAGCCCGGGACAGGGGGTAGATACGCAGTATTTT. The encoded protein is CASSPGQGVDTQYF.

The table lists this clonotype with a few counts. The rearrangement uses TRBV11-3 and TRBJ2-7; TRBD1 matches 8 bases. The ends lost 1 base at V and 6 bases at J; junction bases unmatched: 8. Germline lookup yields CDR1 SGHNT and CDR2 YENEEA. This CDR3 has 15 residues. The CDR3 sequence is CASSLAETGESEQYF. In DNA form, the CDR3 reads TGTGCCAGCAGCTTAGCCGAGACAGGGGAGAGCGAGCAGTACTTC.

In its sample, this clonotype was seen once. An end of the junction does not agree with germline; a read error may underlie this. This chain links TRBV5-1 with TRBJ2-3, with 8 bases that match TRBD2. The length of the CDR3 is 17 residues. Germline values: CDR1 SGHRS, CDR2 YFSETQ. The DNA for the CDR3 is TGCGCCAGCGGCTTGTTACGTACGGGGGGGCAGGCAGATACGCAGTATTTT. It translates to CASGLLRTGGQADTQYF.

This clonotype has ten or more counts. The V and J genes are TRBV19 and TRBJ2-5; possible D gene TRBD1, 5 bases. Trimming cost V 5 bases and J 5 bases, with 18 bases left between them. The CDR3 has 15 amino acids. The germline V gene has CDR1 LNHDA and CDR2 SQIVND (reference sequence). CDR3 DNA sequence: TGTGCCAGTAGTCCTCTTGCAGGGCCTCAGGAGACCCAGTACTTC. Protein: CASSPLAGPQETQYF.

Regarding this clonotype: One junction end does not reproduce the germline sequence, and a read error may be involved. The chain recombines TRBV6-1 with TRBJ2-7, with D perhaps TRBD2 (5 bases). CDR1 and CDR2 from the germline V gene are MNHNS and SASEGT. The CDR3 sequence is 17 residues long. CDR3 amino acids: CASSQAVGARSSYEQYF. In DNA form, the CDR3 reads TGTGCCAGCAGTCAAGCGGTGGGCGCACGGAGCTCCTACGAGCAGTACTTC.

The V gene is TRBV19, the J gene TRBJ2-7; D unresolved. Germline values: CDR1 LNHDA, CDR2 SQIVND (reference sequence). This CDR3 has 13 amino acids. The V gene lost 1 base and the J gene lost 2 bases, with 6 bases spanning the gap. This CDR3 reads CASSIGPTYEQYF. DNA of the CDR3: TGTGCCAGTAGTATAGGACCCACCTACGAGCAGTACTTC.

The genes are TRBV28 and TRBJ2-1; 7 bases align to TRBD2. V gave up 7 bases and J gave up 4 bases; unmatched junction bases: 10. CDR1 and CDR2 from the germline V gene are MDHEN and SYDVKM. The CDR3 has 15 amino acids. The CDR3: CASIGRGLKYNEQFF. The CDR3 bases are TGTGCCAGCATCGGCCGGGGACTAAAATACAATGAGCAGTTCTTC.

This clonotype was seen ten or more times. The rearrangement joins TRBV6-5 to TRBJ2-7, with 12 nucleotides matching TRBD2. Germline V CDR1 and CDR2: MNHEY, SVGAGI. The length of the CDR3 is 15 residues. Trimming took 0 bases from V and 4 from J; bases not matched to a gene: 1. The CDR3 reads CASSYSGLAGYEQYF. CDR3 DNA: TGTGCCAGCAGTTACTCCGGACTAGCGGGATACGAGCAGTACTTC.

This clonotype was seen ten or more times. This chain links TRBV7-9 with TRBJ2-6, with a weak D call TRBD2 (5 bases). Germline V gene sequence: CDR1 SEHNR, CDR2 FQNEAQ (reference sequence). CDR3 length equals 14 residues. Trimming left V 6 bases short and J 3 bases short, with 9 bases between. The CDR3 sequence: CASRDSGGANVLTF. DNA of the CDR3: TGTGCCAGCAGGGACTCCGGTGGGGCCAACGTCCTGACTTTC.

This clonotype occurred many times. The genes are TRBV6-2 or TRBV6-3 and TRBJ2-7, with D perhaps matching TRBD1 (6 bases). The CDR3 runs to 15 residues. Germline CDR1 reads MNHEY; CDR2 reads SVGEGT. Trimming left V 4 bases short and J 0 bases short, with 13 bases between. DNA for the CDR3: TGTGCCAGCAGTTTCCGACAGGTGTCCTCCTACGAGCAGTACTTC. It translates to CASSFRQVSSYEQYF.

The rearrangement joins TRBV24-1 to TRBJ1-2; D is unresolved. The CDR3 is 11 residues long. Deletions cut 2 bases from V and 3 bases from J, with 0 bases between. Germline values: CDR1 KGHDR, CDR2 SFDVKD. Here the CDR3 reads CATSDYYGYTF. CDR3 coding DNA: TGTGCCACCAGTGATTACTATGGCTACACCTTC.

The table lists this clonotype with a few counts. This chain joins TRBV5-4 and TRBJ2-5; D uncertain. The CDR3 covers 15 residues. V lost 4 bases, J lost 4 bases, and 17 bases lay in between. Germline V CDR1 and CDR2: SGHNT, YYREEE (reference sequence). The CDR3 nucleotides read TGTGCCAGCAGCCGAGGTGCGGCGTTTTTAGAGACCCAGTACTTC. Its protein is CASSRGAAFLETQYF.

The sample holds a few counts of this clonotype. The V and J genes are TRBV6-6 and TRBJ1-5, with D maybe TRBD1 (6 bases). Trimming removed 2 bases from V and 9 bases from J, with 14 bases in between. Germline V gives CDR1 MNHNY, CDR2 SVGAGI (reference sequence). CDR3 size: 14 residues. The CDR3 loop reads CASSYRGGQAPQHF. The CDR3 nucleotides read TGTGCCAGCAGTTACAGGGGGGGGCAGGCGCCCCAGCATTTT.

The rearrangement joins TRBV15 to TRBJ1-4, with TRBD1 identical over 8 bases. Trimming cost V 5 bases and J 10 bases; bases outside gene matches: 9. The CDR3 runs 14 residues. The germline CDR1 and CDR2 sequences are LNHNV and YYDKDF (reference sequence). CDR3 bases: TGTGCCACCAGCCCAGGGGGCCGGGCTGGAAAACTGTTTTTT. Translating it yields CATSPGGRAGKLFF.

This clonotype came up a few times. The J gene is TRBJ2-3, the V gene TRBV19; D tentatively fits TRBD1 or TRBD2 (5 bases each). This CDR3 spans 15 amino acids. The V and J ends lost 7 bases and 0 bases respectively, with 14 bases between them. From germline, CDR1 is LNHDA and CDR2 SQIVND (reference sequence). The CDR3 spells CASKVGTASTDTQYF. The CDR3 DNA reads TGTGCCAGTAAAGTCGGGACGGCTAGCACAGATACGCAGTATTTT.